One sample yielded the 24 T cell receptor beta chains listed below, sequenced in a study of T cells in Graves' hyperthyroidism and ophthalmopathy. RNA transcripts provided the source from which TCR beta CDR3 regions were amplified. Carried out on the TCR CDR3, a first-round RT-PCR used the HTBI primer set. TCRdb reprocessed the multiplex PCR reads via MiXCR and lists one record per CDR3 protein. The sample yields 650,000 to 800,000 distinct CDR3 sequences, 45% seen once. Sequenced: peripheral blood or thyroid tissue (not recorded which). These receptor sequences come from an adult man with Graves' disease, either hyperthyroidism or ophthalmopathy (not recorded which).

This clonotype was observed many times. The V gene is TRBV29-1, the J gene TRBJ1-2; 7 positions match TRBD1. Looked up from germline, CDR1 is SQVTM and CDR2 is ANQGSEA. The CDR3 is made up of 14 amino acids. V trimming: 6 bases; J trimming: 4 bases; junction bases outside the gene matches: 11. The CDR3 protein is CSVPDREESYGYTF. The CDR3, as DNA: TGCAGCGTACCCGACAGGGAGGAGAGCTATGGCTACACCTTC.

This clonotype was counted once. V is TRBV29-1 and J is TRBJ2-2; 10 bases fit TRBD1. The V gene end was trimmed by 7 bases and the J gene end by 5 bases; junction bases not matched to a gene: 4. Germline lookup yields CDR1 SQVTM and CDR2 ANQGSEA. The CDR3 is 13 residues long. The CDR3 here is CSAWTGGTGELFF. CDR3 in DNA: TGCAGCGCATGGACAGGGGGGACCGGGGAGCTGTTTTTT.

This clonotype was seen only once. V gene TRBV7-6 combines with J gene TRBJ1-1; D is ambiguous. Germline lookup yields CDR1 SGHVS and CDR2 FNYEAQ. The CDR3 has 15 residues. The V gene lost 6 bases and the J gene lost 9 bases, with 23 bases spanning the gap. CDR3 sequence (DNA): TGTGCCAGCAGTTACCACCCCCAGGCCCCAGGCCAAGCTTTCTTT. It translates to CASSYHPQAPGQAFF.

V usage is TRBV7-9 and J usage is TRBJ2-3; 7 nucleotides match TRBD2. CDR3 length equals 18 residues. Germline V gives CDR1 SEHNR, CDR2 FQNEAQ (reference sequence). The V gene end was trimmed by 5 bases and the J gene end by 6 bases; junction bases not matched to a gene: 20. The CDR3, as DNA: TGTGCCAGCAGCCCCCGACCCCAACTAGCGAGGTCCTTCGATACGCAGTATTTT. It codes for CASSPRPQLARSFDTQYF.

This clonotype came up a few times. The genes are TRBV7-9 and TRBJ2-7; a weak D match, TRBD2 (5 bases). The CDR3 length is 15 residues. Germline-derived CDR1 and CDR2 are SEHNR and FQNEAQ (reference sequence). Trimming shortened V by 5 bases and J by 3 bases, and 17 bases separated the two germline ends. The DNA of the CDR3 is TGTGCCAGCAGCATTGGAGGCGGCACTGACTACGAGCAGTACTTC. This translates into CASSIGGGTDYEQYF.

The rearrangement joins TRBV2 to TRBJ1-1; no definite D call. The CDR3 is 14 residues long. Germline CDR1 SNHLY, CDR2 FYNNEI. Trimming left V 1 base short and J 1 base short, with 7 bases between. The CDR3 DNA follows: TGTGCCAGCAGTGAAGACAGCCAGAACACTGAAGCTTTCTTT. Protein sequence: CASSEDSQNTEAFF. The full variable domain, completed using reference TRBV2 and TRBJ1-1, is EPEVTQTPSHQVTQMGQEVILRCVPISNHLYFYWYRQILGQKVEFLVSFYNNEISEKSEIFDDQFSVERPDGSNFTLKIRSTKLEDSAMYFCASSEDSQNTEAFFGQGTRLTVV.

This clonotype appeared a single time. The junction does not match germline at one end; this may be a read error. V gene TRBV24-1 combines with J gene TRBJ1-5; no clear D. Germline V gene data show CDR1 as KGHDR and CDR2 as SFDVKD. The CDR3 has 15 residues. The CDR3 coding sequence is TGTGCCAGCAGTTCCCTGTCTGTTACGGGTCAGCCCCAGCATTTT. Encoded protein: CASSSLSVTGQPQHF.

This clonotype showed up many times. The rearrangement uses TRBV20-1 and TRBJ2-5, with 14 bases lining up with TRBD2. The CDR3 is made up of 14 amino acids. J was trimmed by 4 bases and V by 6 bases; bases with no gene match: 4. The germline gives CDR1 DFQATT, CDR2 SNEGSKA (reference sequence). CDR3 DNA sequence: TGCAGTGCCCAGGGACTAGCGGGGGTAGAGACCCAGTACTTC. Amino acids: CSAQGLAGVETQYF.

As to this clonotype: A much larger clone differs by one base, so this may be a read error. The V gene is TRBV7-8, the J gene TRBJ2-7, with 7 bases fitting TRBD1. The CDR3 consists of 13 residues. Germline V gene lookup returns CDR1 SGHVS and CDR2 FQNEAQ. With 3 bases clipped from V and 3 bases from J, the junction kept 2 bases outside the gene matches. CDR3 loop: CASSFTGDYEQYF. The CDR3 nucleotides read TGTGCCAGCAGCTTTACAGGGGACTACGAGCAGTACTTC.

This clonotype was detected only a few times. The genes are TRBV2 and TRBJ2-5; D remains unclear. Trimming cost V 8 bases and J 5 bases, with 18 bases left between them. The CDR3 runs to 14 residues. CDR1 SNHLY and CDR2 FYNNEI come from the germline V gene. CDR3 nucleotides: TGTGCCAGCGCATCTCCGGGTCCCGGCGAGACCCAGTACTTC. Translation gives CASASPGPGETQYF.

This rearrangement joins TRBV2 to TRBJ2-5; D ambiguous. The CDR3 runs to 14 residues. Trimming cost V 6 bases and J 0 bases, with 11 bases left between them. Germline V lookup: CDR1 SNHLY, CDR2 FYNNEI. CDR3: CASSPTSYQETQYF. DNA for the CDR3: TGTGCCAGCAGCCCCACGTCGTACCAAGAGACCCAGTACTTC.

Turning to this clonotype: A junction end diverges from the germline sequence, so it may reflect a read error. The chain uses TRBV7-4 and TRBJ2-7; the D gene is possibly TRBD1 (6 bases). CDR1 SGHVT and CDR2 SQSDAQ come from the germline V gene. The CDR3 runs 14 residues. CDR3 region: CASGSRTVSNEQYF. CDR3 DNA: TGTGCCAGCGGCTCCCGGACAGTCTCCAACGAGCAGTACTTC. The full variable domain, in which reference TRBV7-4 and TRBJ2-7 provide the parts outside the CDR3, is GAGVSQSPRYKVAKRGRDVALRCDSISGHVTLYWYRQTLGQGSEVLTYSQSDAQRDKSGRPSGRFSAERPERSVSTLKIQRTEQGDSAVYLCASGSRTVSNEQYFGPGTRLTVT.

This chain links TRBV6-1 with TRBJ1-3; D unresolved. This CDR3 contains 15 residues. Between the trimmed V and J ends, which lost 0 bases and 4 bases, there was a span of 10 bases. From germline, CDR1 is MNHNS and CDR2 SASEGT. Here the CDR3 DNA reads TGTGCCAGCAGTGAAGCTGCGTTTCCGGGAAACACCATATATTTT. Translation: CASSEAAFPGNTIYF.

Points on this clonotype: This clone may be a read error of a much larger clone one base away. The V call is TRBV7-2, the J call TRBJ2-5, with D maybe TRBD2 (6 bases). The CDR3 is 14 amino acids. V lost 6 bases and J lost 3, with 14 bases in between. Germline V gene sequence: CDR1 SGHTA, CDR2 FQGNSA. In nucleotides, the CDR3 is TGTGCCAGCAGTGGGAGGACTACCAAAGAGACCCAGTACTTC. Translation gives CASSGRTTKETQYF.

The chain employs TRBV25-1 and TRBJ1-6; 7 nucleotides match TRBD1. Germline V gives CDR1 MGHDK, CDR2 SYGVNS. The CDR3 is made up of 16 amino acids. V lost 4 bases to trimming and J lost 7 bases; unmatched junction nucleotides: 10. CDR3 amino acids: CASSARQGPKNSPLHF. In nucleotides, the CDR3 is TGTGCCAGCAGTGCTAGACAGGGCCCGAAGAATTCACCCCTCCACTTT. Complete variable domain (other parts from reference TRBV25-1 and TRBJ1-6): EADIYQTPRYLVIGTGKKITLECSQTMGHDKMYWYQQDPGMELHLIHYSYGVNSTEKGDLSSESTVSRIRTEHFPLTLESARPSHTSQYLCASSARQGPKNSPLHFGNGTRLTVT.

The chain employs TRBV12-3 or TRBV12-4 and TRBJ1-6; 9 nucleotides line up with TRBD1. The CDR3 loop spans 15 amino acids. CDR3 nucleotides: TGTGCTAGTTCCCCCGGACAGGGGTGGAATTCACCCCTCCACTTT. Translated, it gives CASSPGQGWNSPLHF.

CDR3 nucleotides: TGTGCCAGCAGCGATTACAGGGGGAAGGGGGCTGGTGAAGCTTTCTTT. Its translation: CASSDYRGKGAGEAFF. This chain joins TRBV7-2 and TRBJ1-1, with TRBD1 identical over 8 bases. The V gene end was trimmed by 5 bases and the J gene end by 7 bases; junction bases not matched to a gene: 15. CDR1 is SGHTA and CDR2 is FQGNSA in the germline V gene. The CDR3 length is 16 residues.

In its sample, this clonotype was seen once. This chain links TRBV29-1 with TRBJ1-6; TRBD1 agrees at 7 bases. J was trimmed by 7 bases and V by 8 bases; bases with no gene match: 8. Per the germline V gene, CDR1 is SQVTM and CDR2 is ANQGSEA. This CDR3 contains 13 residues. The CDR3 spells CSQRDSGNSPLHF. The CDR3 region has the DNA TGCAGCCAACGGGACAGTGGGAATTCACCCCTCCACTTT.

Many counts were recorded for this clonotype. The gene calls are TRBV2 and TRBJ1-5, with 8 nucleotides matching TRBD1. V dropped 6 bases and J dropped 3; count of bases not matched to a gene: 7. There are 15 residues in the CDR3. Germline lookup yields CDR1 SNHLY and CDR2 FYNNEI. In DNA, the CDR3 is TGTGCCAGCAGAGCCACAGGGGGGAACAATCAGCCCCAGCATTTT. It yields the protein CASRATGGNNQPQHF.

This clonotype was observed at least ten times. The chain's CDR3 is CASSYGGTNEKLFF. CDR3 DNA: TGTGCCAGCAGCTACGGGGGAACTAATGAAAAACTGTTTTTT. This sequence joins TRBV7-9 and TRBJ1-4; D may be TRBD1 (5 bases). With 4 bases removed from V and 1 base from J, the gap between germline ends came to 7 bases. The CDR3 covers 14 residues. The germline V gene encodes CDR1 SEHNR and CDR2 FQNEAQ (reference sequence).

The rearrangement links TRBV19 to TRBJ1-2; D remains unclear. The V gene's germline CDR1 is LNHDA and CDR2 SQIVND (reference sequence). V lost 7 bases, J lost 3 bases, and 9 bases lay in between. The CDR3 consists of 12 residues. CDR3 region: CASMSFYYGYTF. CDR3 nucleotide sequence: TGTGCCAGTATGAGCTTTTACTATGGCTACACCTTC.

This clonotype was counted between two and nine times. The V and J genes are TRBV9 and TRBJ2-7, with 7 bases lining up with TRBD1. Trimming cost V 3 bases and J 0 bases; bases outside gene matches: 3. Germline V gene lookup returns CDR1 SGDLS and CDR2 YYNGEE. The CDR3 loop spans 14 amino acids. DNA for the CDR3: TGTGCCAGCAGCGGAGGGGGCCCCTCCTACGAGCAGTACTTC. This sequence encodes CASSGGGPSYEQYF.

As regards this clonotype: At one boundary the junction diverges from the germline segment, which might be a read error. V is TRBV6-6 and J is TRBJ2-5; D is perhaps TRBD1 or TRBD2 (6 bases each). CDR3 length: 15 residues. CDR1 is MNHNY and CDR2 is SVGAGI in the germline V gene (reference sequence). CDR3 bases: TGTGCCATCAGTGAGAACTTGGGGGGCCGGGAGACCCAGTACTTC. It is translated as CAISENLGGRETQYF.

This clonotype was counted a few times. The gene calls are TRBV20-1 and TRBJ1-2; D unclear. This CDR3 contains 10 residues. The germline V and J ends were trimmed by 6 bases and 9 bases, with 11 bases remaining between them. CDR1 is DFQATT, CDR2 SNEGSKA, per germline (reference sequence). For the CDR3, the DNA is TGCAGTGCCCCAGACGCTCGCTACACCTTC. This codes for CSAPDARYTF.